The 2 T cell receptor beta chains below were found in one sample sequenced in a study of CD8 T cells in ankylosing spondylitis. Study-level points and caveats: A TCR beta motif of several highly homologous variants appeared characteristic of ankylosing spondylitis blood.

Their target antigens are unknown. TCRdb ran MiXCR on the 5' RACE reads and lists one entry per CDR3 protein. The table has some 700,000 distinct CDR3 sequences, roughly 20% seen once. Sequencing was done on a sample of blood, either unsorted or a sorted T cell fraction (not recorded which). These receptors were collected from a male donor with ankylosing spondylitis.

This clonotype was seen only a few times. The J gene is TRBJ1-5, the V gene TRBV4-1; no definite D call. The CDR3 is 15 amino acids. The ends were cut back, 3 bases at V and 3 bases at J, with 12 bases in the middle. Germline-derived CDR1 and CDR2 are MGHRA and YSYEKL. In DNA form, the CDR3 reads TGCGCCAGCAGCCAGGACCCGGGGATCAATCAGCCCCAGCATTTT. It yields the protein CASSQDPGINQPQHF.

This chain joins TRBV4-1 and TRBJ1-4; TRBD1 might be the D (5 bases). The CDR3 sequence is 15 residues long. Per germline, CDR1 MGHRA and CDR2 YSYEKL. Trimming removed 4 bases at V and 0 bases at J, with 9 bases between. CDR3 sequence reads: CASSLRQTTNEKLFF. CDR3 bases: TGCGCCAGCAGCCTTCGACAGACAACTAATGAAAAACTGTTTTTT.